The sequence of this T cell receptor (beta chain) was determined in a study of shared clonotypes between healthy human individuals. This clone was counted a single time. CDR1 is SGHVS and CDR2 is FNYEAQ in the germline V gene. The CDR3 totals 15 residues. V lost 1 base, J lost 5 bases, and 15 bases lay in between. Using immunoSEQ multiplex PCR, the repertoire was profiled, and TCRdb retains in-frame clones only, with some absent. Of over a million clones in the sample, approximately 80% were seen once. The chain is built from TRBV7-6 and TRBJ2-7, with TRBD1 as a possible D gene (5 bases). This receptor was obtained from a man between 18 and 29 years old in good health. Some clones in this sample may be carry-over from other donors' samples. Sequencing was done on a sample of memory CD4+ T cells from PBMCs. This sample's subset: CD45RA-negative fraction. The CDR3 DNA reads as TGTGCCAGCAGCTTAGAGCCCGGACAAAGCCACGAGCAGTACTTC. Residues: CASSLEPGQSHEQYF.